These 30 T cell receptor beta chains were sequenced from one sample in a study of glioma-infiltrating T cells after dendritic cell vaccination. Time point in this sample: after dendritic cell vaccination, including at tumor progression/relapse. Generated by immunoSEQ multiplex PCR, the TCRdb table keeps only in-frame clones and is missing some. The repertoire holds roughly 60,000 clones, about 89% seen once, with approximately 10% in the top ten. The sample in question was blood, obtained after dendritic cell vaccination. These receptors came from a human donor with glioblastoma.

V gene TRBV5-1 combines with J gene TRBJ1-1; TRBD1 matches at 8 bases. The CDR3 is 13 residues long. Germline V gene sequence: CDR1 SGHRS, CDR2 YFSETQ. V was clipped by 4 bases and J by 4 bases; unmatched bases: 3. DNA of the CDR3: TGCGCCAGCAGCACCACAGGGGGCACTGAAGCTTTCTTT. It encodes CASSTTGGTEAFF.

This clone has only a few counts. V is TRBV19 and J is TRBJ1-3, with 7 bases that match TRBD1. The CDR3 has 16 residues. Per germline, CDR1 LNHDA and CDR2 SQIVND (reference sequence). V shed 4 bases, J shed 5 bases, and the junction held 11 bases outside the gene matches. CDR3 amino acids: CASSTDRDYGRNTIYF. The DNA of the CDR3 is TGTGCCAGTAGTACAGACAGGGACTACGGGCGAAACACCATATATTTT.

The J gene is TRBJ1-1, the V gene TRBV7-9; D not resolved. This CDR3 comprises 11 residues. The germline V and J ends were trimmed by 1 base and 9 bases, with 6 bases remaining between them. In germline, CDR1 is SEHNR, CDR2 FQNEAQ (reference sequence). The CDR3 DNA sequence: TGTGCCAGCAGCTTAGGCGGGAAAGCTTTCTTT. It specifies CASSLGGKAFF.

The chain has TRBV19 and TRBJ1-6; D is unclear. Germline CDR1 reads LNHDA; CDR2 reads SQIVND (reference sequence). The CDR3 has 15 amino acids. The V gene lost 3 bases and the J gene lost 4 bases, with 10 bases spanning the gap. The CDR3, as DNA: TGTGCCAGTAGTATTGGTGGCAGTTATAATTCACCCCTCCACTTT. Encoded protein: CASSIGGSYNSPLHF.

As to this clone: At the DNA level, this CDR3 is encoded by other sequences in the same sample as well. CDR3 DNA sequence: TGTGCCAGTAGTATAACGGGGACAGTTACTTCCCCCCTCCACTTT. Protein: CASSITGTVTSPLHF. The rearrangement uses TRBV19 and TRBJ1-6; 7 bases align to TRBD1. This CDR3 comprises 15 residues. The ends lost 2 bases at V and 13 bases at J; junction bases unmatched: 11. The germline V gene encodes CDR1 LNHDA and CDR2 SQIVND (reference sequence).

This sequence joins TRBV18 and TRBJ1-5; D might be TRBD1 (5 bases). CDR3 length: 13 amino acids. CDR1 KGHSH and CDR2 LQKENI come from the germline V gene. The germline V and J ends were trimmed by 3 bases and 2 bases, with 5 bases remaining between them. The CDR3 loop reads CASSPGRNQPQHF. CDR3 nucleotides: TGTGCCAGCTCACCGGGGCGCAATCAGCCCCAGCATTTT. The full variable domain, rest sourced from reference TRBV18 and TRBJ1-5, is NAGVMQNPRHLVRRRGQEARLRCSPMKGHSHVYWYRQLPEEGLKFMVYLQKENIIDESGMPKERFSAEFPKEGPSILRIQQVVRGDSAAYFCASSPGRNQPQHFGDGTRLSIL.

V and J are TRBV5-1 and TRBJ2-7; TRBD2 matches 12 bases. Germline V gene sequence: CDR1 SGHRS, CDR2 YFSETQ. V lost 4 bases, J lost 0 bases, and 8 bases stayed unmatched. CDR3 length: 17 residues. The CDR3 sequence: CASSQGLAGPASYEQYF. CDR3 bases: TGCGCCAGCAGCCAGGGACTAGCGGGTCCCGCCTCCTACGAGCAGTACTTC. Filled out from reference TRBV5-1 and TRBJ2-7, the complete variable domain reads KAGVTQTPRYLIKTRGQQVTLSCSPISGHRSVSWYQQTPGQGLQFLFEYFSETQRNKGNFPGRFSGRQFSNSRSEMNVSTLELGDSALYLCASSQGLAGPASYEQYFGPGTRLTVT.

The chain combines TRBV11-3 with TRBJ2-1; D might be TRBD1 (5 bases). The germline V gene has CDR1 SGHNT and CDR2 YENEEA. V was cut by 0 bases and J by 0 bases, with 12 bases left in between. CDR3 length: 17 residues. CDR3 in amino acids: CASSLDHAGLSYNEQFF. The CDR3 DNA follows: TGTGCCAGCAGCTTAGATCACGCAGGGCTCTCCTACAATGAGCAGTTCTTC.

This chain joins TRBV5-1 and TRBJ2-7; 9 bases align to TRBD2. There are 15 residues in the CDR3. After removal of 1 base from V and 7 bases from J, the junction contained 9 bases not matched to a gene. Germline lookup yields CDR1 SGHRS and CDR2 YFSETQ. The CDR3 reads CASSLRASGDGEQYF. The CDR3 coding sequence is TGCGCCAGCAGCTTGAGGGCTAGCGGGGATGGGGAGCAGTACTTC.

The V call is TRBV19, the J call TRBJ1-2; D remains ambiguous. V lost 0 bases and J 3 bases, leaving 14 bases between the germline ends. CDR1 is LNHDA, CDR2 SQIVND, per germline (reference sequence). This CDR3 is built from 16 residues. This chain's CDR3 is CASSIDGGRVDYGYTF. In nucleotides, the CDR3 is TGTGCCAGTAGTATAGATGGAGGCCGGGTCGACTATGGCTACACCTTC.

The CDR3 sequence is CASSPGTSGYNEQFF. For the CDR3, the DNA is TGTGCCAGCAGTCCGGGGACTAGCGGCTACAATGAGCAGTTCTTC. The rearrangement uses TRBV27 and TRBJ2-1; TRBD2 agrees at 11 bases. The CDR3 has 15 residues. CDR1 and CDR2 (germline): MNHEY, SMNVEV (reference sequence). V lost 5 bases to trimming and J lost 3 bases; unmatched junction nucleotides: 3.

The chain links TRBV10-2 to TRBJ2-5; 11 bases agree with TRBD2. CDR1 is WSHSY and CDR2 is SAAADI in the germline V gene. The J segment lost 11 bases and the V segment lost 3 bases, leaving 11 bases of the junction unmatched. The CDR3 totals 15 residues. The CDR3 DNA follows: TGCGCCAGCAGTGAAACCCGACTAGCGGGGAGAGGGCAGTACTTC. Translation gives CASSETRLAGRGQYF.

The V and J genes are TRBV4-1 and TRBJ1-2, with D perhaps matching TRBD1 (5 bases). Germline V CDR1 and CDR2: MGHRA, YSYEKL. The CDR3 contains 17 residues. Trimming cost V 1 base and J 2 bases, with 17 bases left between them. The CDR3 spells CASSQVIPQGRNYGYTF. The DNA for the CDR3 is TGCGCCAGCAGCCAAGTGATCCCGCAGGGCAGGAACTATGGCTACACCTTC.

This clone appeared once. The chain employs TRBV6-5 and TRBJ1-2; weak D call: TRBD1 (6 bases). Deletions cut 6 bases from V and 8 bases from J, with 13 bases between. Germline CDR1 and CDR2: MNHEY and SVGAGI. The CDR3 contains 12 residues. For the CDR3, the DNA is TGTGCCAGCAGAAACGCAGGGGAGGGCTACACCTTC. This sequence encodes CASRNAGEGYTF.

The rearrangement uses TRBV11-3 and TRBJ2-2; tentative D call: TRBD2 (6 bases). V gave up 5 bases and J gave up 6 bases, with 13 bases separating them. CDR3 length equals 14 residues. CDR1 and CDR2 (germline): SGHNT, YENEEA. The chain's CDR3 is CASSILGGPGELFF. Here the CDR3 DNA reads TGTGCCAGCAGCATTTTGGGGGGTCCCGGGGAGCTGTTTTTT.

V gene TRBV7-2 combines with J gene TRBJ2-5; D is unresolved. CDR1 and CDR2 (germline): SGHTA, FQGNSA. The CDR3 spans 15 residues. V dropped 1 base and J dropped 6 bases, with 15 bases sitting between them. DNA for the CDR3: TGTGCCAGCAGCTTAGTGTCTTCAGGCCCGAAGACCCAGTACTTC. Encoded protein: CASSLVSSGPKTQYF.

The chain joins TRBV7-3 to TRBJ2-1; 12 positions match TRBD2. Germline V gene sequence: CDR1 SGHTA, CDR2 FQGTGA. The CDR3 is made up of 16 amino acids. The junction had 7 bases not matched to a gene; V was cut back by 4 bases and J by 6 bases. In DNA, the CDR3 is TGTGCCAGCAGCTCCACTCGGACTAGCGGGACCAATGAGCAGTTCTTC. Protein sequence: CASSSTRTSGTNEQFF. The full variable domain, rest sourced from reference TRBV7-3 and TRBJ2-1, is GAGVSQTPSNKVTEKGKYVELRCDPISGHTALYWYRQSLGQGPEFLIYFQGTGAADDSGLPNDRFFAVRPEGSVSTLKIQRTERGDSAVYLCASSSTRTSGTNEQFFGPGTRLTVL.

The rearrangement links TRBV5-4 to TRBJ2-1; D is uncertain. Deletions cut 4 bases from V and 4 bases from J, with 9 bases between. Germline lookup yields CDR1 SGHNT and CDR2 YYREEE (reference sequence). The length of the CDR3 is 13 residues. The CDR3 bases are TGTGCCAGCAGCCACGACTCATACAATGAGCAGTTCTTC. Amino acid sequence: CASSHDSYNEQFF. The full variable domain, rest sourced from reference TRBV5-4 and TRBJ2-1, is ETGVTQSPTHLIKTRGQQVTLRCSSQSGHNTVSWYQQALGQGPQFIFQYYREEENGRGNFPPRFSGLQFPNYSSELNVNALELDDSALYLCASSHDSYNEQFFGPGTRLTVL.

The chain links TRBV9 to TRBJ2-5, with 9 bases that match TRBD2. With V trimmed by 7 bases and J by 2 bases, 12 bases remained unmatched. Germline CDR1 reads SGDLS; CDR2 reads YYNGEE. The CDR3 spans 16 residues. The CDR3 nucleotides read TGTGCCAGCTCCCGGGGTAGCGGGAGTCTGCAAGAGACCCAGTACTTC. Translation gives CASSRGSGSLQETQYF.

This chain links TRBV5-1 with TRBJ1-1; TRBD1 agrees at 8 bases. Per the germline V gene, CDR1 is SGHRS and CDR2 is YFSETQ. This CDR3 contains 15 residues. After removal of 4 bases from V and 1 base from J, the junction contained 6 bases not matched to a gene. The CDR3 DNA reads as TGCGCCAGCAGCAGGGGGGGGACAGGGAACACTGAAGCTTTCTTT. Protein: CASSRGGTGNTEAFF.

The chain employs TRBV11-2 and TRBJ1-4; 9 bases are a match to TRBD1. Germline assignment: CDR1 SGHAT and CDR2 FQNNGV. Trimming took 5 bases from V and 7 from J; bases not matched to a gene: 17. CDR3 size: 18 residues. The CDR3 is CASSIRTGEYGLGEKLFF. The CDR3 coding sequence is TGTGCCAGCAGCATCAGGACAGGGGAGTACGGTTTGGGTGAAAAACTGTTTTTT.

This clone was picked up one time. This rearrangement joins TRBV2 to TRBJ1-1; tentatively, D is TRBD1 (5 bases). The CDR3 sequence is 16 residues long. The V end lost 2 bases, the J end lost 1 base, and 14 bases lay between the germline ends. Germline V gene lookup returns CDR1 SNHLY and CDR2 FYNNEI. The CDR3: CASSERTRSSNTEAFF. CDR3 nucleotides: TGTGCCAGCAGTGAACGGACACGGAGTTCGAACACTGAAGCTTTCTTT.

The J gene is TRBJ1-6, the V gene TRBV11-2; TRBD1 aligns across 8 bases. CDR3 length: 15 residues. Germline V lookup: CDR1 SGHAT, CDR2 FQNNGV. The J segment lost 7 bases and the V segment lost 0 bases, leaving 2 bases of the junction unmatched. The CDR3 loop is CASSLERQGNSPLHF. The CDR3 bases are TGTGCCAGCAGCTTAGAGCGACAGGGGAATTCACCCCTCCACTTT.

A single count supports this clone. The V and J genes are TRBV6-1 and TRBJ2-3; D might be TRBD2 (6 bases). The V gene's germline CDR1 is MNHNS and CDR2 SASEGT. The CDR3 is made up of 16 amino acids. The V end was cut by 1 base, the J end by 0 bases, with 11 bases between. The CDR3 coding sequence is TGTGCCAGCAGTGAAGATGCGAGCGGGAGCACAGATACGCAGTATTTT. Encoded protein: CASSEDASGSTDTQYF.

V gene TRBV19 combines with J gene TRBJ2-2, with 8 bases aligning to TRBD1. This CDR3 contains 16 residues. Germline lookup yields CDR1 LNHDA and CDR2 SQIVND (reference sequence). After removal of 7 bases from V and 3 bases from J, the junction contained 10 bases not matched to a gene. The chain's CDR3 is CASILRGDRYTGELFF. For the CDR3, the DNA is TGTGCCAGTATTTTAAGGGGGGACAGGTACACCGGGGAGCTGTTTTTT.

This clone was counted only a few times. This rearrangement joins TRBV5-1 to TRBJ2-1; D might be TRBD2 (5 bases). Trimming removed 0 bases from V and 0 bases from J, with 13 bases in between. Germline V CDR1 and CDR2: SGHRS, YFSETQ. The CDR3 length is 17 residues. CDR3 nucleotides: TGCGCCAGCAGCTTGGTGCCCGGGATGAGCTCCTACAATGAGCAGTTCTTC. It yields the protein CASSLVPGMSSYNEQFF. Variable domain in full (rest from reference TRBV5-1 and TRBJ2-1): KAGVTQTPRYLIKTRGQQVTLSCSPISGHRSVSWYQQTPGQGLQFLFEYFSETQRNKGNFPGRFSGRQFSNSRSEMNVSTLELGDSALYLCASSLVPGMSSYNEQFFGPGTRLTVL.

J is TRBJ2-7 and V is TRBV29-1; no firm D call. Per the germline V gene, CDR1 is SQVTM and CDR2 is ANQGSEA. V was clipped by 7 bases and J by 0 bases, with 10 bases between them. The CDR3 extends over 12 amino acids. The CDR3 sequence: CSAQSGSYEQYF. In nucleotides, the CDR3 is TGCAGCGCCCAGTCAGGCTCCTACGAGCAGTACTTC.

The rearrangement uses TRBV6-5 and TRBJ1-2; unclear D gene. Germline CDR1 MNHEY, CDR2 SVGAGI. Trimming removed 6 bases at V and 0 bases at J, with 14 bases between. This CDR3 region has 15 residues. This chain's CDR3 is CASSLRRTSNYGYTF. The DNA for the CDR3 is TGTGCCAGCAGCCTTCGACGGACTTCTAACTATGGCTACACCTTC.

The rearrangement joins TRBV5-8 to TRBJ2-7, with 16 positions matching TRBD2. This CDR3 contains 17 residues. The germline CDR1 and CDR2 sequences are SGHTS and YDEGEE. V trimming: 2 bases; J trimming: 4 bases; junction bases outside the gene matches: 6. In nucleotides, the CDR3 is TGTGCCAGCAGCTTTTCCGGGACTAGCGGGGGGGGTTACGAGCAGTACTTC. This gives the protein CASSFSGTSGGGYEQYF.

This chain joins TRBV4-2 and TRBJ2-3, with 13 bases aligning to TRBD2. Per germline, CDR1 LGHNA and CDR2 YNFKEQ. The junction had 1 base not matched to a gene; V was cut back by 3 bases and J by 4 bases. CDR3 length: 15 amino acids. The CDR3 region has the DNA TGTGCCAGCAGCCAGACTAGCGGGGGGCCAGATACGCAGTATTTT. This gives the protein CASSQTSGGPDTQYF.